The subject of this entry is one T cell receptor beta chain. Trimming removed 0 bases from V and 0 bases from J, with 11 bases in between. The CDR3 length is 16 residues. Per the germline V gene, CDR1 is SGHDN and CDR2 is FVKESK. The record originates from a study of blood T cell repertoires in COVID-19. Study details: Samples taken during acute and convalescent COVID-19 were collected in the United States, Italy and Spain. Nucleic acid was either cDNA or gDNA, and it came from T cells, B-cell-depleted T cells, or PBMCs.

In the original processing: Amplification of reference gene primers provided the estimated nucleated cell counts. TCRdb's table, derived via immunoSEQ multiplex PCR, lists solely in-frame clones and lacks some. V and J calls and clone size follow that table, whereas D and trimming were derived from the DNA. The sample gives roughly 83,000 clones, about 82% of which show up once; roughly 8% is in the top ten. The clonotype originates from a man in his fifties or sixties with active COVID-19. The V call is TRBV14, the J call TRBJ1-2; TRBD1 is a possible D gene (5 bases). Sequencing input: peripheral blood. CDR3 protein: CASSQDRQSTNYGYTF. The CDR3, as DNA: TGTGCCAGCAGCCAAGATCGACAGTCAACTAACTATGGCTACACCTTC.